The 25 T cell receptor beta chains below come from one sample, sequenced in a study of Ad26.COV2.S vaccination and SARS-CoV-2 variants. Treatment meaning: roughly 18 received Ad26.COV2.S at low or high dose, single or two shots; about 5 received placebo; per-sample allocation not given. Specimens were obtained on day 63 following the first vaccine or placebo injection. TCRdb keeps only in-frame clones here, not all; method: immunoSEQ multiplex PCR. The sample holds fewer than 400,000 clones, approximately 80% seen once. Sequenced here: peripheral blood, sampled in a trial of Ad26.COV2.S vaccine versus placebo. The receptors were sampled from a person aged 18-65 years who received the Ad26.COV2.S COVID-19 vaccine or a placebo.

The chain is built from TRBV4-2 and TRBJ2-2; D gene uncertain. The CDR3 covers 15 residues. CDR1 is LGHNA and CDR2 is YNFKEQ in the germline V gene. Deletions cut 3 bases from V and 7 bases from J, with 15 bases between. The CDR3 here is CASSQTVGQIGELFF. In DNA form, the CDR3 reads TGTGCCAGCAGCCAGACGGTTGGGCAAATCGGGGAGCTGTTTTTT.

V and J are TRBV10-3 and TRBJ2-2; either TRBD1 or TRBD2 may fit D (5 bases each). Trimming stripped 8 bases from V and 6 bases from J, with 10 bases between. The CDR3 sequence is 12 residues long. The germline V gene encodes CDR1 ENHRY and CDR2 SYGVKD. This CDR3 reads CAISVGAGELFF. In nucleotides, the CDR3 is TGTGCCATCTCCGTGGGGGCCGGGGAGCTGTTTTTT.

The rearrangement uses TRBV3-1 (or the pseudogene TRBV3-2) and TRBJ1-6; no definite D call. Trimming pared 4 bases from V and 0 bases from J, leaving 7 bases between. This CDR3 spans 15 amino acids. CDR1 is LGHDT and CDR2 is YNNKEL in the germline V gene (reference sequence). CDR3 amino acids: CASSPPGSYNSPLHF. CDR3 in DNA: TGTGCCAGCAGCCCCCCCGGCTCCTATAATTCACCCCTCCACTTT.

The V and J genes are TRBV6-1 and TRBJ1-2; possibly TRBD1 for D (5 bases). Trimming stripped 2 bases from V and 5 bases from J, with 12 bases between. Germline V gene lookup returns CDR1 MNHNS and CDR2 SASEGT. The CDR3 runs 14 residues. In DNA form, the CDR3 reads TGTGCCAGCAGTGAAAATTCAGGGAAGTATGGCTACACCTTC. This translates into CASSENSGKYGYTF.

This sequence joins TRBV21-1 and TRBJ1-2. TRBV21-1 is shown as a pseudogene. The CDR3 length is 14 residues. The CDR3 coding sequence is TGTGCCAGCAGCACGAACGTGACTGACTATGGCTACACCTTC. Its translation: CASSTNVTDYGYTF.

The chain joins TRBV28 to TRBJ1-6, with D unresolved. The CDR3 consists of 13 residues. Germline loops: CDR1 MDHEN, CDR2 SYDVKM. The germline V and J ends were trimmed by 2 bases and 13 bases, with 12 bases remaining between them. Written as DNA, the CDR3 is TGTGCCAGCAGTTTAAGGGCTCGGGTGCCCCTCCACTTT. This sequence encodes CASSLRARVPLHF.

The CDR3 bases are TGTGCCAGCCGAAAGCGGCTAGGCCCTAGGACAGATACGCAGTATTTT. Translated, it gives CASRKRLGPRTDTQYF. The chain joins TRBV28 to TRBJ2-3; maybe TRBD2 (5 bases). Trimming removed 8 bases from V and 3 bases from J, with 21 bases in between. This CDR3 contains 16 residues. Germline CDR1 is MDHEN and CDR2 is SYDVKM.

The chain's CDR3 is CASSLAGTGLPHGYTF. Written as DNA, the CDR3 is TGCGCCAGCAGCTTGGCCGGGACAGGGTTGCCCCATGGCTACACCTTC. The chain combines TRBV5-1 with TRBJ1-2, with 9 bases lining up with TRBD1. Germline V gene sequence: CDR1 SGHRS, CDR2 YFSETQ. The CDR3 is 16 residues long. V lost 0 bases and J lost 6; bases outside the gene matches: 9.

CDR3 loop: CASSEKGIQSLHGYTF. In nucleotides, the CDR3 is TGTGCCAGCAGTGAAAAGGGTATTCAGTCTCTCCATGGCTACACCTTC. The chain links TRBV25-1 to TRBJ1-2; D remains ambiguous. The germline V gene encodes CDR1 MGHDK and CDR2 SYGVNS. The CDR3 runs to 16 residues. The germline V and J ends were trimmed by 2 bases and 6 bases, with 19 bases remaining between them.

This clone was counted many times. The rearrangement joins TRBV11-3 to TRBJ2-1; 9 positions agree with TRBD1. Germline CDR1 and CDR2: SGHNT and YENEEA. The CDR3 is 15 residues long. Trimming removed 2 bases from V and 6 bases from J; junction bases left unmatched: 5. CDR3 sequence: CASSLTGGPSNEQFF. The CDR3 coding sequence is TGTGCCAGCAGCTTAACAGGGGGCCCCTCCAATGAGCAGTTCTTC.

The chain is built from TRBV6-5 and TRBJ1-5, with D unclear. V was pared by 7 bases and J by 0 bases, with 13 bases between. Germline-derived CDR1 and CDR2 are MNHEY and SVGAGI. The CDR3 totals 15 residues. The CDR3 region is CASKTTFSSNQPQHF. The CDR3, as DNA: TGTGCCAGCAAAACGACATTCTCTAGCAATCAGCCCCAGCATTTT.

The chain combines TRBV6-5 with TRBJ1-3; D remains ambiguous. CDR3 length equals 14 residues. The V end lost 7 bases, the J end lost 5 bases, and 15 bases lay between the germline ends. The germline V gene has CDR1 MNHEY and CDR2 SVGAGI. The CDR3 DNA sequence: TGTGCCAGCATAGACACGTATGAAAGAAACACCATATATTTT. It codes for CASIDTYERNTIYF.

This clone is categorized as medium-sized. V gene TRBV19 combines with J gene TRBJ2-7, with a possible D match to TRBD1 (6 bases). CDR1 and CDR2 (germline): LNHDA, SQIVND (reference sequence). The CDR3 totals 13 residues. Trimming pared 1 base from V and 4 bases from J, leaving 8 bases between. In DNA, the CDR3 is TGTGCCAGTAGTATAGCAGGGGCGTACGAGCAGTACTTC. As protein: CASSIAGAYEQYF.

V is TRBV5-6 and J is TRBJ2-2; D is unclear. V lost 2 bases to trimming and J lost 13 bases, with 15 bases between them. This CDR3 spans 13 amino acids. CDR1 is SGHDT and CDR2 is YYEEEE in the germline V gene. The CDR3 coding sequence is TGTGCCAGCAGCTTCTACTCCGGTTTCGGGCTGTTTTTT. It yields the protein CASSFYSGFGLFF.

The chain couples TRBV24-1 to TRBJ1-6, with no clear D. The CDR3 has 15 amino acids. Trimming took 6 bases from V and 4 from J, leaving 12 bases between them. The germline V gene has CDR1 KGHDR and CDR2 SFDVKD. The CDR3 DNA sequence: TGTGCCACCAGTTTGGCAGCCTCTTATAATTCACCCCTCCACTTT. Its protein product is CATSLAASYNSPLHF.

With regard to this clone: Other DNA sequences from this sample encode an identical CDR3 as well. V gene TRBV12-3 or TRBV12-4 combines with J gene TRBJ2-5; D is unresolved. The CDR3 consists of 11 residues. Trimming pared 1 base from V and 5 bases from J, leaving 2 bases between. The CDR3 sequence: CASSLGETQYF. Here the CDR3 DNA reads TGTGCCAGCAGTTTAGGTGAGACCCAGTACTTC.

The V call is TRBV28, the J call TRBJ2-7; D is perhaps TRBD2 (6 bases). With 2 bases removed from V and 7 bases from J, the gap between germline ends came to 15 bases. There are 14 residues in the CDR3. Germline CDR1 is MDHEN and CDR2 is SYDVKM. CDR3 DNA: TGTGCCAGCAGTTTAGGGACTCCAGTTCAGGAGCAGTACTTC. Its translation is CASSLGTPVQEQYF.

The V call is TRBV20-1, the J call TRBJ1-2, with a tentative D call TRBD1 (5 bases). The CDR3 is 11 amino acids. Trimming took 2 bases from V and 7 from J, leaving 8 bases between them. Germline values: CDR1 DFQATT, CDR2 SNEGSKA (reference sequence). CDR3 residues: CSARQGAGYTF. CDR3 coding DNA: TGCAGTGCTAGACAGGGAGCTGGCTACACCTTC.

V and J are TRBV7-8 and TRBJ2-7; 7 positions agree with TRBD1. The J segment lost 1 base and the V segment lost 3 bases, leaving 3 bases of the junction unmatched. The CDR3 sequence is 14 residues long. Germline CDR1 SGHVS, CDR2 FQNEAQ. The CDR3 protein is CASSLTGMSYEQYF. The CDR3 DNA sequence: TGTGCCAGCAGCTTGACAGGGATGTCCTACGAGCAGTACTTC.

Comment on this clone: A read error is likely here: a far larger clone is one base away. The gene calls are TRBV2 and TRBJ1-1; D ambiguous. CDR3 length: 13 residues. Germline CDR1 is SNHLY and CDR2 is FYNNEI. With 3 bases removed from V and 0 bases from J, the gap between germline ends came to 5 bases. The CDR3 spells CASSDPVNTEAFF. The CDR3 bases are TGTGCCAGCAGTGACCCGGTGAACACTGAAGCTTTCTTT.

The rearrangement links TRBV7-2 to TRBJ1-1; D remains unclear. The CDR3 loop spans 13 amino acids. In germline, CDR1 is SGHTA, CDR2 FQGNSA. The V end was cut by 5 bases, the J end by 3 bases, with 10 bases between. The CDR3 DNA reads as TGTGCCAGCAGCACGAATTTGGACACTGAAGCTTTCTTT. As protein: CASSTNLDTEAFF.

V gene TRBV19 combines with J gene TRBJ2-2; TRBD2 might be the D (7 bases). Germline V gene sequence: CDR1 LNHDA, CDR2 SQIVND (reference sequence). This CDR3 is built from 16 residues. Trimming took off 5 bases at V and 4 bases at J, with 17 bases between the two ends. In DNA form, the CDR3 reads TGTGCCAGTAGTTCGGGGGGCAGCGGGGCCACCGGGGAGCTGTTTTTT. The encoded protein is CASSSGGSGATGELFF.

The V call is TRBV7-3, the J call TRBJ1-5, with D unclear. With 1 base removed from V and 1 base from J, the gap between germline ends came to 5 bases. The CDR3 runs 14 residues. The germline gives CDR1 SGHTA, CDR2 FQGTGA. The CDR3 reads CASSLKMSNQPQHF. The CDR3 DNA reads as TGTGCCAGCAGCTTAAAGATGAGCAATCAGCCCCAGCATTTT.

The CDR3 DNA sequence: TGTGCCAGCAGCTTAGCCCCAAAAGAGACCCAGTACTTC. Translation gives CASSLAPKETQYF. The J gene is TRBJ2-5, the V gene TRBV5-4; no firm D call. Trimming pared 2 bases from V and 3 bases from J, leaving 8 bases between. This CDR3 has 13 residues. CDR1 and CDR2 (germline): SGHNT, YYREEE (reference sequence). The full variable domain, its missing parts supplied by reference TRBV5-4 and TRBJ2-5, is ETGVTQSPTHLIKTRGQQVTLRCSSQSGHNTVSWYQQALGQGPQFIFQYYREEENGRGNFPPRFSGLQFPNYSSELNVNALELDDSALYLCASSLAPKETQYFGPGTRLLVL.

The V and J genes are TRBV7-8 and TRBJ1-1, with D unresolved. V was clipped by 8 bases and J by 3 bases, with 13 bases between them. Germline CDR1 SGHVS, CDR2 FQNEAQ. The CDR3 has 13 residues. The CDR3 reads CASLKGRDTEAFF. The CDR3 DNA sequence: TGTGCCAGCCTCAAGGGAAGGGACACTGAAGCTTTCTTT.